The entry that follows covers one T cell receptor (beta chain) sequence. It has no known antigen specificity. No quality values exist for individual bases; no much larger clone is one base distant. The sample's time point label, in plain terms: about 28 days (+/-7) after the second vaccine dose. Because spike-specific TCR depth and breadth did not differ between the two schedules, AZD1222 recipients who got a second dose at roughly 4 weeks were pooled with those who got a second dose at roughly 12 weeks. Vaccinee samples came from UK trials COV001 and COV002, including a single-blind randomized controlled phase 2/3 trial of AZD1222 (ChAdOx1 nCoV-19) in healthy adults. For TCRbeta chain sequencing, PBMC samples were collected from trial participants at day 0 and at day 28 after the second dose. The CDR3 spans 14 residues, from the cysteine through the phenylalanine. CDR3 DNA is the only sequence kept; it has 42 bases, read in frame from the first base. CDR1 and CDR2 are read off the germline V gene (reference sequence) as SEHNR and FQNEAQ. V drops 1 base and J drops 7 bases, leaving 13 bases in between.

The sample comes from a study of T cell responses to AZD1222 COVID-19 vaccine (TCRdb year 2021). In the study overall: TCR sequencing was performed for roughly 250 trial participants, of whom about 200 were given two doses of AZD1222 and 26 were given two doses of MenACWY control vaccine. Enrollment into the trials was organized by age into subgroups of 18-55, 56-69 and 70-plus years, and those subgroups contained roughly 150, 30 and 60 TCR-sequenced participants, respectively. Findings and caveats that apply to the study as a whole: CD4 TCRs associated with the vaccine covered the entire spike protein, and the dominant responses were in regions 160-218 and 743-854. Participants were mostly white British and included more females than males, and it was suggested by the authors that clonal diversity may have been underestimated. Only five to seven AZD1222 recipients were SARS-CoV-2 seropositive at baseline, limiting conclusions about previously exposed vaccinees. In the small 56-69-year group, the increase in depth fell short of significance, most likely because of low power. Epitopes outside the regions mutated in the B.1.351 and B.1.1.7 variants were reportedly recognized by nearly half of the unique spike-specific TCRs. Because no day 14 peak-response samples were available, repertoires were characterized only after the peak T cell response. After two AZD1222 doses, spike-specific TCR breadth and depth were significantly higher than at day 0 and than in MenACWY recipients.

The CDR3 regions of human TCRbeta chains were subjected to immunosequencing. As for the authors' bioinformatics: TCRs in the repertoires were compared against a reference library of SARS-CoV-2-specific TCRs that had been generated with the MIRA antigen-specificity platform. Breadth was defined as the fraction of unique TCRs that were SARS-CoV-2-associated, and depth was defined as the fraction of total T cells that were SARS-CoV-2-associated. Using the MIRA data, every spike-specific TCR was mapped to the spike region that the TCR reacted to and assigned to either a CD4 or a CD8 class. Log10-transformed breadth and depth values were compared by one-way ANOVA with Sidak's multiple comparisons tests. Entries here come from immuneACCESS through TCRdb and include only in-frame sequences with V and J called. Some clones fail to appear in such tables; in the studies checked, an unresolved V gene covers under half of the shortfall, and the cause of the remainder is unknown. Clone size and the V and J calls come from that table; the DNA yielded D and trimming. The sample yields 85,000 to 130,000 clones; around 91% were counted once. In total, the top ten clones hold roughly 8% of the sample.

Sequences were derived from peripheral blood, sampled 28 days after the second AZD1222 dose. The rearrangement combines TRBV7-9 with TRBJ1-1; TRBD1 might be the D gene, on 6 matching bases. The receptor comes from an adult who received the AZD1222 COVID-19 vaccine. The encoded CDR3 is CASSLVRVGGEAFF. Here is the DNA: TGTGCCAGCAGCTTAGTTCGAGTAGGGGGTGAAGCTTTCTTT.